This T cell receptor (beta chain) was identified during a study of T-cell memory formation after mild COVID-19. Between the trimmed V and J ends, which lost 5 bases and 4 bases, there was a span of 9 bases. CDR3 size: 13 residues. MiXCR was run by TCRdb on the 5' RACE reads, yielding one entry per CDR3 protein. The sample comprises 300,000 to 400,000 distinct CDR3 sequences, under 30% of which are singletons, and about 13% rests with the top ten. This clonotype turned up a few times. The V and J genes are TRBV12-3 or TRBV12-4 and TRBJ2-1, with D perhaps TRBD1 (5 bases). The source material was PBMCs or a T cell subset sorted from them (not recorded which). The TCR originated in an adult woman who had mild COVID-19 (a few samples of this study predate the infection). Cell type and time point are not known. The CDR3 region has the DNA TGTGCCAGCAGTATTAAGGGGTACAATGAGCAGTTCTTC. This encodes CASSIKGYNEQFF.